This T cell receptor (beta chain) emerged from a study of T-cell memory formation after mild COVID-19. Overall study: TCR clusters were mostly confined to one donor each.

Study outcomes and limitations: Some clones that responded turned up in pre-infection memory, which suggests that cross-reactive memory joined in.

Trimming removed 0 bases at V and 2 bases at J, with 16 bases between. CDR3 size: 18 residues. The germline V gene encodes CDR1 LNHNV and CDR2 YYDKDF (reference sequence). Constant-segment primers served in 5'RACE that generated TCR alpha and TCR beta cDNA libraries bearing sample barcodes and UMIs. TCRdb used MiXCR to reprocess the 5' RACE reads, holding one entry per CDR3 protein. The sample carries around 470,000 distinct CDR3 sequences, 20% recorded once. This clonotype was picked up a small number of times. Its antigen is currently unknown. The TCR sequence derives from an adult woman who had mild COVID-19 (a few samples of this study predate the infection). Cell type and time point are not known. The chain recombines TRBV15 with TRBJ2-2; D remains unclear. The sample was PBMCs or a T cell subset sorted from them (not recorded which). The CDR3 loop reads CATSRDGTKRQNTGELFF. The CDR3 DNA is TGTGCCACCAGCAGAGATGGCACTAAACGTCAAAACACCGGGGAGCTGTTTTTT. Based on the CDR3 plus reference TRBV15 and TRBJ2-2, the full variable domain is DAMVIQNPRYQVTQFGKPVTLSCSQTLNHNVMYWYQQKSSQAPKLLFHYYDKDFNNEADTPDNFQSRRPNTSFCFLDIRSPGLGDTAMYLCATSRDGTKRQNTGELFFGEGSRLTVL.